This is a list of T cell receptor beta chains from one sample in a study of blood T cells in healthy people across ages. TCRdb independently ran MiXCR on the 5' RACE reads; one entry per CDR3 protein. The sample comprises roughly 1,300,000 distinct CDR3 sequences, roughly 60% of which are singletons, and about 6.7% rests with the top ten. Specimen: blood. The receptors derive from a man aged 18-30 years in good health. Each CDR3 is given with its conserved first and last residue. A D gene is named only where the DNA matches it firmly. Only some rows state a clone size, as once, few, many or a class for expanded clones.

d_gene	abundance	j_gene	v_gene	CDR3nt	CDR3aa
-	few	TRBJ2-3	TRBV19	TGTGCCAGTAGCCCTGTTCCGGCAGATACGCAGTATTTT	CASSPVPADTQYF
TRBD1	-	TRBJ2-4	TRBV5-1	TGCGCCAGCAGCTCGGGACAGGGTGGCAAAAACATTCAGTACTTC	CASSSGQGGKNIQYF
-	-	TRBJ2-1	TRBV27	TGTGCCAGCAGTTCATATCTAGGGGGCTCCTACAATGAGCAGTTCTTC	CASSSYLGGSYNEQFF
TRBD1	-	TRBJ2-7	TRBV20-1	TGCAGTGCTAGAGATTATCGGGACAGGGCGGTCTACGAGCAGTACTTC	CSARDYRDRAVYEQYF
TRBD2	-	TRBJ2-5	TRBV20-1	TGCAGTGCTAGGGTTAGCGGGGGCAGGGAGACCCAGTACTTC	CSARVSGGRETQYF
-	few	TRBJ1-1	TRBV10-2	TGCGCCAGCAGTGAGGTATCAGGGATCACTGAAGCTTTCTTT	CASSEVSGITEAFF
-	-	TRBJ2-1	TRBV7-9	TGTGCCAGCAGCGGGCGAAATCTGAATGAGCAGTTCTTC	CASSGRNLNEQFF
-	-	TRBJ1-5	TRBV7-9	TGTGCCAGCAGCGACGACGATTCAGGGTCGATGGGCCATCAGCCCCAGCATTTT	CASSDDDSGSMGHQPQHF
TRBD1	once	TRBJ2-7	TRBV27	TGTGCCAGCAGTTTGTACCCCCCTCACAGGGGTAGCTCCTACGAGCAGTACTTC	CASSLYPPHRGSSYEQYF
TRBD2	-	TRBJ2-3	TRBV4-1	TGCGCCAGCAGCCAAGGGGCTAGCGGGAACCGGGGAGATACGCAGTATTTT	CASSQGASGNRGDTQYF
TRBD2	-	TRBJ2-7	TRBV6-2/TRBV6-3	TGTGCCAGCAGTTACCCCATAGCGGGAGCTAGCTCCTACGAGCAGTACTTC	CASSYPIAGASSYEQYF
-	once	TRBJ2-2	TRBV28	TGTGCCACTATAGACTACACCGGGGAGCTGTTTTTT	CATIDYTGELFF
TRBD2	-	TRBJ2-7	TRBV9	TGTGCCAGCAGCGTTAGCGGGGGAGATTACGAGCAGTACTTC	CASSVSGGDYEQYF
TRBD1	-	TRBJ1-2	TRBV27	TGTGCCAGCAGTTCCGGGACAGAACATACATTCTATGGCTACACCTTC	CASSSGTEHTFYGYTF
-	once	TRBJ2-7	TRBV4-2	TGTGCCAGCAGCCAAGAAGGTGGACAGTATGGCGAGCAGTACTTC	CASSQEGGQYGEQYF
-	-	TRBJ1-2	TRBV20-1	TGCAGTGCTCCAACACAGTCAGGGGCTACTAACTATGGCTACACCTTC	CSAPTQSGATNYGYTF
TRBD1	-	TRBJ2-7	TRBV6-5	TGTGCCAGCAGTCGGACAGGGGGTCGTGAGCAGTACTTC	CASSRTGGREQYF
TRBD2	-	TRBJ2-3	TRBV6-6	TGTGCCAGCAGTTACTCGCCGATGGCGGGGGGCCCAGATACGCAGTATTTT	CASSYSPMAGGPDTQYF
-	-	TRBJ2-3	TRBV20-1	TGCAGTGCTGAGCCCGTCACAGATACGCAGTATTTT	CSAEPVTDTQYF
TRBD2	-	TRBJ2-1	TRBV5-1	TGCGCCAGCAATCAAGGGGTAGCGGGCAATGAGCAGTTCTTC	CASNQGVAGNEQFF
-	once	TRBJ2-6	TRBV7-2	TGTGCCGGCACCCCTGAGCACTCTGGGGCCAACGTCCTGACTTTC	CAGTPEHSGANVLTF
-	-	TRBJ2-7	TRBV29-1	TGCAGCGTCCGGGACGGCTCCTACAATGAGCAGTACTTC	CSVRDGSYNEQYF
TRBD2	-	TRBJ2-1	TRBV7-2	TGTGCCAGCAGCTTCAATAGCGGGGGGCGGCGTGAGCAGTTCTTC	CASSFNSGGRREQFF
-	-	TRBJ2-5	TRBV6-6	TGTGCCAGCAGTTACAGGGAGGGGGATTCGGAGACCCAGTACTTC	CASSYREGDSETQYF
TRBD2	-	TRBJ2-7	TRBV27	TGTGCCAGCAGTTTAGTGGTTAGCGGGGGGGCCTACGAGCAGTACTTC	CASSLVVSGGAYEQYF
TRBD2	few	TRBJ2-5	TRBV5-1	TGCGCCAGCAGCCTTATACTCGGGACTACACAAGAGACCCAGTACTTC	CASSLILGTTQETQYF
TRBD1	-	TRBJ1-5	TRBV4-2	TGTGCCAGCAGCAACCGGGACAGCCCCCAGGCTCCCCAGCATTTT	CASSNRDSPQAPQHF
-	-	TRBJ2-7	TRBV14	TGTGCCAGCAGCCGCCGCCGGGATCGAGGCACCTACGAGCAGTACTTC	CASSRRRDRGTYEQYF
TRBD2	-	TRBJ2-7	TRBV4-1	TGCGCCAGCAGCCAGTTGAGCGGGGGGGCCTACAATGAGCAGTACTTC	CASSQLSGGAYNEQYF
-	few	TRBJ2-3	TRBV29-1	TGCAGCGTTGAGAGGAACGGGGCAGATACGCAGTATTTT	CSVERNGADTQYF
-	-	TRBJ1-2	TRBV10-3	TGTGCCATCAGTGAGGTTGGGGGGAATGGCTACACCTTC	CAISEVGGNGYTF
-	-	TRBJ2-7	TRBV20-1	TGCAGTGCCAGGGGGGGGATAACCTACAATGAGCAGTACTTC	CSARGGITYNEQYF
-	-	TRBJ2-7	TRBV12-3/TRBV12-4	TGTGCCAGCAGTCTGAGGGTCGGAGTTTCCTACGAGCAGTACTTC	CASSLRVGVSYEQYF
TRBD1	-	TRBJ2-1	TRBV25-1	TGTGCCAGCAGTCCTTACGGACAGGGCTTAGAGACCCAGTTCTTC	CASSPYGQGLETQFF
-	-	TRBJ2-1	TRBV24-1	TGTACCACCGAACCAGGAACCTATACAGGGAACACCTCCTACAATGAGCAGTTCTTC	CTTEPGTYTGNTSYNEQFF
TRBD1	-	TRBJ1-1	TRBV12-3/TRBV12-4	TGTGCCAGCAGTTTGTCGCCCGGACAGGGATCTGAAGCTTTCTTT	CASSLSPGQGSEAFF
-	-	TRBJ2-7	TRBV12-3/TRBV12-4	TGTGCCAGCAGTCCACAGCGGGTACCCTACGAGCAGTACTTC	CASSPQRVPYEQYF
-	-	TRBJ1-2	TRBV27	TGTGCCAGCAGTTTATCGGCACCATCATCCGGGGGAGATGGCTACACCTTC	CASSLSAPSSGGDGYTF
TRBD2	-	TRBJ2-3	TRBV9	TGTGCCAGCAGCGCGGGGGTAGCGGGGGGTTCAGTAACAGATACGCAGTATTTT	CASSAGVAGGSVTDTQYF
-	once	TRBJ2-2	TRBV4-1	TGCGCCAGCATGGTGGGAGGGAACACCGGGGAGCTGTTTTTT	CASMVGGNTGELFF
-	-	TRBJ2-2	TRBV7-2	TGTGCCAGCAACGCAAAGGACAGAGGGTTTGCCGGGGAGCTGTTTTTT	CASNAKDRGFAGELFF